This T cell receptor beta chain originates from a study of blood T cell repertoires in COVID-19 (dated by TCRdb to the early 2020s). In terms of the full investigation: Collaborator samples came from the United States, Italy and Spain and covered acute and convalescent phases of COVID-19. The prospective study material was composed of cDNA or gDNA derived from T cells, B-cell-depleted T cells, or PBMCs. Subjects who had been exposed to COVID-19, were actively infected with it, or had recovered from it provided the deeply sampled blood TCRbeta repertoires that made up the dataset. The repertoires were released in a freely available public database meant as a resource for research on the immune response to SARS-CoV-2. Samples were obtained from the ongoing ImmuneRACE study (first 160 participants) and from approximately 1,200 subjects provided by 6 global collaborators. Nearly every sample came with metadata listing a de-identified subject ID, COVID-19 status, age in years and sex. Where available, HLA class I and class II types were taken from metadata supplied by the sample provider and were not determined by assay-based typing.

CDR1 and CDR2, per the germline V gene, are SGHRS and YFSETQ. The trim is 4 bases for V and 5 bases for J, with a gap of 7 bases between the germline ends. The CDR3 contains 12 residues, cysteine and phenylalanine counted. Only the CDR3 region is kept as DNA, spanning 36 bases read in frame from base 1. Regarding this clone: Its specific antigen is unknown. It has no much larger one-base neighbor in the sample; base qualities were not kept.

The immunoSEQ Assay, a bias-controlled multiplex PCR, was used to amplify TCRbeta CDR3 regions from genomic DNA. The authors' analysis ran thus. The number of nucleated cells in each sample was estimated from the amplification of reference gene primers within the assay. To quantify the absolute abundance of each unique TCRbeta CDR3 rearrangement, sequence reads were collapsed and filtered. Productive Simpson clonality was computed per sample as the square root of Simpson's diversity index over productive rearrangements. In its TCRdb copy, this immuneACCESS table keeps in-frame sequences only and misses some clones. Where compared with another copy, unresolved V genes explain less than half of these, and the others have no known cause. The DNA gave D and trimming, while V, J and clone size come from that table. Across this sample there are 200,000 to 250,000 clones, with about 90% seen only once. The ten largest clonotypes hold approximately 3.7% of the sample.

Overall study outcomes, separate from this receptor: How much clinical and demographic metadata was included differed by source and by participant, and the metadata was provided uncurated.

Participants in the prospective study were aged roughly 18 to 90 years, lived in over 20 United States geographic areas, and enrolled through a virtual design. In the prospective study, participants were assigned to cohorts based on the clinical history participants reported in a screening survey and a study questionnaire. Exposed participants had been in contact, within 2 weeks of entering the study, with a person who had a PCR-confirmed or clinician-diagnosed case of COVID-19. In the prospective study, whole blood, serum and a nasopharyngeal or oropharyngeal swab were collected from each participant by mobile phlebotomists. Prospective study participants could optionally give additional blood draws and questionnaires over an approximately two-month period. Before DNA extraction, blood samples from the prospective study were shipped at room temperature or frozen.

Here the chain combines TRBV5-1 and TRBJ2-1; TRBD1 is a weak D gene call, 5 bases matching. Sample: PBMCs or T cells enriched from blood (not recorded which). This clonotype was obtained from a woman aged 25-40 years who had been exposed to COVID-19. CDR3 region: CASSTTDNEQFF. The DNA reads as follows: TGCGCCAGCAGCACGACAGACAATGAGCAGTTCTTC.